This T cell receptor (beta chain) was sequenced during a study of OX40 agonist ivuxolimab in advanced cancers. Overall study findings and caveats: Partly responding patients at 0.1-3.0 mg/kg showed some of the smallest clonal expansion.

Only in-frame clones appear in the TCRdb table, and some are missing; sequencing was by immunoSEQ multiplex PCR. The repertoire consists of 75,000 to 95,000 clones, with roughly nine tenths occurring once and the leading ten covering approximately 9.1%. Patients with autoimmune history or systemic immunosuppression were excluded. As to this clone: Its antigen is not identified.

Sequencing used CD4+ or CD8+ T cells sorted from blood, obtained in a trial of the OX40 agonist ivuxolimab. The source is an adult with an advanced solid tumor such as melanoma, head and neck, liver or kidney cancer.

CDR3 sequence (DNA): TGTGCCAGCAGCCGGGCGGGGGGACCGAACACCGGGGAGCTGTTTTTT. This encodes CASSRAGGPNTGELFF. The V and J genes are TRBV4-2 and TRBJ2-2; 8 nucleotides line up with TRBD2. The J segment lost 0 bases and the V segment lost 4 bases, leaving 4 bases of the junction unmatched. The germline V gene has CDR1 LGHNA and CDR2 YNFKEQ. The CDR3 totals 16 residues.